The 24 T cell receptor beta chains below were found in one sample sequenced in a study of blood T cell repertoires in COVID-19. Clones were sequenced by immunoSEQ multiplex PCR, and TCRdb holds only the in-frame ones, with some missing. The sample has roughly 120,000 clones; 75% to 85% are singletons. Sequencing was carried out using peripheral blood. The receptors were sampled from a woman in her fifties or sixties with acute or convalescent COVID-19.

This chain links TRBV7-6 with TRBJ2-1; 10 positions agree with TRBD2. With V trimmed by 6 bases and J by 8 bases, 10 bases remained unmatched. The length of the CDR3 is 15 residues. The V gene's germline CDR1 is SGHVS and CDR2 FNYEAQ. The DNA of the CDR3 is TGTGCCAGCAGTTCTCAACCCCTAGCGGGGGATGAGCAGTTCTTC. It translates to CASSSQPLAGDEQFF.

This clone was counted only a few times. V and J are TRBV28 and TRBJ1-1; D might be TRBD1 (5 bases). Germline CDR1 is MDHEN and CDR2 is SYDVKM. The ends were cut back, 1 base at V and 4 bases at J, with 10 bases in the middle. The CDR3 spans 14 residues. The CDR3 is CASSLSSGFTEAFF. The CDR3 DNA reads TGTGCCAGCAGTTTATCCTCAGGGTTCACTGAAGCTTTCTTT.

The J gene is TRBJ2-7, the V gene TRBV6-6; 8 positions match TRBD1. Trimming at V came to 0 bases and at J to 5 bases, leaving 3 bases not matched to a gene. Germline CDR1 is MNHNY and CDR2 is SVGAGI (reference sequence). There are 14 residues in the CDR3. Here the CDR3 reads CASSYSPQGDEQYF. The CDR3 nucleotides read TGTGCCAGCAGTTACTCGCCACAGGGGGACGAGCAGTACTTC.

V gene TRBV14 combines with J gene TRBJ2-3, with 7 bases matching TRBD1. Per germline, CDR1 SGHDN and CDR2 FVKESK. The CDR3 extends over 16 amino acids. The ends lost 1 base at V and 1 base at J; junction bases unmatched: 5. The CDR3 is CASSQVRGHGTDTQYF. CDR3 coding DNA: TGTGCCAGCAGCCAAGTGAGGGGGCACGGCACAGATACGCAGTATTTT.

This sequence joins TRBV7-2 and TRBJ1-4, with D uncertain. V lost 1 base to trimming and J lost 10 bases, with 13 bases between them. The CDR3 runs 14 residues. Germline assignment: CDR1 SGHTA and CDR2 FQGNSA. The CDR3 spells CASSLGGGQRKLFF. The CDR3 nucleotides read TGTGCCAGCAGCTTAGGCGGCGGCCAGAGAAAACTGTTTTTT.

This clone has just a few counts. V is TRBV6-4 and J is TRBJ1-1, with a possible D match to TRBD1 (5 bases). The CDR3 runs 16 residues. Germline CDR1 MRHNA, CDR2 SNTAGT. V was shortened by 6 bases and J by 1 base, with 18 bases between the two germline ends. The CDR3 DNA is TGTGCCAGCAGCCGACCCTTCCGGGGGGAGAACACTGAAGCTTTCTTT. It translates to CASSRPFRGENTEAFF.

This clone was seen more than once but under ten times. The chain joins TRBV9 to TRBJ2-7, with 9 bases fitting TRBD1. V dropped 4 bases and J dropped 3; count of bases not matched to a gene: 8. This CDR3 region has 15 residues. Germline CDR1 reads SGDLS; CDR2 reads YYNGEE. CDR3 nucleotides: TGTGCCAGCAGCTCCGACGGGACAGGGTTCTACGAGCAGTACTTC. Its translation is CASSSDGTGFYEQYF.

This clone occurred once. The chain uses TRBV7-2 and TRBJ2-7, with 11 bases identical to TRBD2. The CDR3 spans 15 residues. V dropped 5 bases and J dropped 4; count of bases not matched to a gene: 7. Germline CDR1 and CDR2: SGHTA and FQGNSA. CDR3 nucleotides: TGTGCCAGCAGCGCGGCTAGCGGGGGGTCATACGAGCAGTACTTC. Translation: CASSAASGGSYEQYF.

The chain has TRBV6-2 or TRBV6-3 and TRBJ2-7, with 13 bases that match TRBD2. The V gene end was trimmed by 0 bases and the J gene end by 3 bases; junction bases not matched to a gene: 5. The CDR3 spans 17 residues. Per the germline V gene, CDR1 is MNHEY and CDR2 is SVGEGT. This CDR3 is CASSYSKGLAGRYEQYF. The CDR3 coding sequence is TGTGCCAGCAGTTACTCGAAGGGACTAGCGGGGCGCTACGAGCAGTACTTC.

The rearrangement uses TRBV4-3 and TRBJ1-6, with 7 bases aligning to TRBD1. The CDR3 is made up of 16 amino acids. Trimming cost V 3 bases and J 9 bases; bases outside gene matches: 11. In germline, CDR1 is LGHNA, CDR2 YSLEER. The CDR3 nucleotides read TGCGCCAGCAGCCAGGCGACAGGGCGGGAAGGTTCACCCCTCCACTTT. Protein sequence: CASSQATGREGSPLHF.

The chain links TRBV25-1 to TRBJ1-5, with TRBD1 identical over 10 bases. The CDR3 covers 18 residues. CDR1 MGHDK and CDR2 SYGVNS come from the germline V gene. Unmatched junction bases numbered 13, after V lost 4 bases and J lost 4 bases. The CDR3 DNA is TGTGCCAGCAGTGGGTCCCGGGACAGGGGATCCGGGAATCAGCCCCAGCATTTT. Protein sequence: CASSGSRDRGSGNQPQHF.

The CDR3 DNA reads TGTGCCAGCAGCTTGTCCAGGGGGCTTTGGAATGAGCAGTTCTTC. Its protein is CASSLSRGLWNEQFF. The chain is built from TRBV5-5 and TRBJ2-1; 8 bases line up with TRBD1. This CDR3 spans 15 amino acids. The V gene's germline CDR1 is SGHKS and CDR2 YYEKEE (reference sequence). Losses at the gene ends were 1 base for V and 7 bases for J; bases not matched to a gene: 7.

The chain links TRBV9 to TRBJ1-4; D remains ambiguous. Germline V gives CDR1 SGDLS, CDR2 YYNGEE. This CDR3 contains 14 residues. V gave up 0 bases and J gave up 7 bases, with 10 bases separating them. CDR3 amino acids: CASSVGAVGEKLFF. For the CDR3, the DNA is TGTGCCAGCAGCGTAGGGGCAGTGGGTGAAAAACTGTTTTTT.

The V gene is TRBV9, the J gene TRBJ1-1; unclear D gene. Germline CDR1 and CDR2: SGDLS and YYNGEE. The V end was cut by 6 bases, the J end by 0 bases, with 12 bases between. The CDR3 has 14 amino acids. CDR3 loop: CASTEGAMNTEAFF. Written as DNA, the CDR3 is TGTGCCAGCACCGAGGGTGCCATGAACACTGAAGCTTTCTTT.

The chain couples TRBV5-5 to TRBJ2-7; D is unclear. Germline CDR1 is SGHKS and CDR2 is YYEKEE (reference sequence). Trimming removed 4 bases at V and 4 bases at J, with 12 bases between. The CDR3 covers 13 residues. This CDR3 reads CASSDGSRYEQYF. DNA for the CDR3: TGTGCCAGCAGCGACGGGTCGAGATACGAGCAGTACTTC.

The rearrangement links TRBV28 to TRBJ1-6; no definite D call. CDR3 length: 16 residues. Trimming cost V 2 bases and J 5 bases, with 13 bases left between them. Germline V CDR1 and CDR2: MDHEN, SYDVKM. This CDR3 is CASSLVWEGHNSPLHF. CDR3 DNA sequence: TGTGCCAGCAGTTTAGTGTGGGAGGGCCATAATTCACCCCTCCACTTT.

This rearrangement joins TRBV5-5 to TRBJ2-7, with 9 bases lining up with TRBD1. The trim removed 2 bases at V and 3 bases at J, leaving 6 bases unmatched. The germline gives CDR1 SGHKS, CDR2 YYEKEE (reference sequence). The CDR3 runs 15 residues. CDR3 DNA: TGTGCCAGCAGCTTAACCGGGACAGGGCTCTACGAGCAGTACTTC. Residues: CASSLTGTGLYEQYF.

The table lists this clone with a count of one. This rearrangement joins TRBV10-3 to TRBJ1-1; D uncertain. CDR1 and CDR2 from the germline V gene are ENHRY and SYGVKD. There are 13 residues in the CDR3. The V end was cut by 2 bases, the J end by 1 base, with 5 bases between. DNA for the CDR3: TGTGCCATCAGTGAGCACACGAACACTGAAGCTTTCTTT. Protein product: CAISEHTNTEAFF.

The chain recombines TRBV11-2 with TRBJ2-7; D perhaps matches TRBD2 (6 bases). V lost 1 base and J lost 5, with 12 bases in between. CDR1 and CDR2 (germline): SGHAT, FQNNGV. The CDR3 is 14 amino acids. The CDR3 is CASSLAGGYHEQYF. CDR3 in DNA: TGTGCCAGCAGCTTAGCTGGAGGGTATCACGAGCAGTACTTC.

The chain is built from TRBV24-1 and TRBJ1-1; 7 nucleotides line up with TRBD1. J lost 1 base, V lost 5 bases, and 3 bases had no gene match. This CDR3 has 14 amino acids. Germline V lookup: CDR1 KGHDR, CDR2 SFDVKD. The CDR3 sequence is CATSGGTANTEAFF. CDR3 DNA sequence: TGTGCCACCAGTGGCGGGACAGCGAACACTGAAGCTTTCTTT.

The rearrangement joins TRBV11-3 to TRBJ2-5, with D hard to call. The CDR3 is made up of 13 amino acids. From germline, CDR1 is SGHNT and CDR2 YENEEA. Between the trimmed V and J ends, which lost 1 base and 1 base, there was a span of 4 bases. This CDR3 reads CASSLGVQETQYF. CDR3 DNA sequence: TGTGCCAGCAGCTTAGGCGTCCAAGAGACCCAGTACTTC.

The rearrangement links TRBV7-6 to TRBJ2-6; possibly TRBD1 for D (6 bases). There are 18 residues in the CDR3. Germline CDR1 and CDR2: SGHVS and FNYEAQ. V was pared by 1 base and J by 0 bases, with 13 bases between. DNA of the CDR3: TGTGCCAGCAGCTTAGAGAGACAGGCGCCCTCTGGGGCCAACGTCCTGACTTTC. Translating it yields CASSLERQAPSGANVLTF. The full variable domain, in which reference TRBV7-6 and TRBJ2-6 provide the parts outside the CDR3, is GAGVSQSPRYKVTKRGQDVALRCDPISGHVSLYWYRQALGQGPEFLTYFNYEAQQDKSGLPNDRFSAERPEGSISTLTIQRTEQRDSAMYRCASSLERQAPSGANVLTFGAGSRLTVL.

This clone turned up a few times. The gene calls are TRBV19 and TRBJ1-5, with 12 bases that match TRBD1. CDR1 is LNHDA, CDR2 SQIVND, per germline (reference sequence). The CDR3 has 17 residues. V shed 6 bases and J 3 bases; nucleotides not matched to a gene: 9. The CDR3 DNA follows: TGTGCCAGTAGCCCGGGACAGGGGGCGTTGGACAATCAGCCCCAGCATTTT. Amino acids: CASSPGQGALDNQPQHF.

As DNA, the CDR3 is TGCGCCAGCAGCTTGGCCTCAGGGGGATATGATGAGCAGTTCTTC. Amino acid sequence: CASSLASGGYDEQFF. The chain combines TRBV5-1 with TRBJ2-1, with 7 positions matching TRBD1. CDR3 size: 15 residues. Germline values: CDR1 SGHRS, CDR2 YFSETQ. Trimming cost V 0 bases and J 8 bases; bases outside gene matches: 8.